Each of the 9 T cell receptor beta chains below was sequenced from the same sample in a study of T cells in Graves' hyperthyroidism and ophthalmopathy. The CDR3 regions of TCR beta were amplified from RNA transcripts. Primed by the HTBI set, a first-round RT-PCR was run on the TCR CDR3. In TCRdb, the multiplex PCR reads were re-called with MiXCR into one record per CDR3 protein. The sample includes a few hundred thousand distinct CDR3 sequences, around 45% of them seen just once. The material sequenced was peripheral blood or thyroid tissue (not recorded which). These receptors all come from a woman under 30 with Graves' hyperthyroidism.

The count of this clonotype is one. This chain connects TRBV20-1 to TRBJ2-7; D is unresolved. With 6 bases removed from V and 2 bases from J, the gap between germline ends came to 23 bases. CDR1 and CDR2 (germline): DFQATT, SNEGSKA (reference sequence). The CDR3 sequence is 16 residues long. Written as DNA, the CDR3 is TGCAGTGCCAGCAGGTCTGACACAAGTAACCCCTACGAGCAGTACTTC. This codes for CSASRSDTSNPYEQYF.

This clonotype was seen once. The V call is TRBV10-2, the J call TRBJ1-6; possibly TRBD1 for D (6 bases). V lost 7 bases, J lost 7 bases, and 20 bases lay in between. Germline-derived CDR1 and CDR2 are WSHSY and SAAADI. This CDR3 is 16 amino acids long. The CDR3 nucleotides are TGCGCCAGCACAGGACAGTTTGCCGCAGTGAATTCACCCCTCCACTTT. The encoded protein is CASTGQFAAVNSPLHF.

The gene calls are TRBV29-1 and TRBJ2-7; 7 bases line up with TRBD2. CDR1 and CDR2 from the germline V gene are SQVTM and ANQGSEA. V shed 6 bases and J 1 base; nucleotides not matched to a gene: 12. CDR3 length: 15 residues. CDR3 loop: CSVGLVTGASYEQYF. CDR3 DNA sequence: TGCAGCGTCGGACTAGTTACCGGGGCATCCTACGAGCAGTACTTC.

This clonotype was recorded only once. The V call is TRBV19, the J call TRBJ1-2; 8 bases agree with TRBD1. The V gene's germline CDR1 is LNHDA and CDR2 SQIVND (reference sequence). J gave up 8 bases and V 10 bases, and 9 bases lay outside the gene matches. The CDR3 runs 12 residues. The CDR3 spells CAISDRGNGYTF. DNA for the CDR3: TGTGCCATCTCAGACAGGGGTAACGGCTACACCTTC.

This chain uses TRBV7-9 with TRBJ2-7, with 8 bases fitting TRBD2. The CDR3 is made up of 15 amino acids. Trimming removed 2 bases from V and 3 bases from J; junction bases left unmatched: 6. CDR1 is SEHNR, CDR2 FQNEAQ, per germline (reference sequence). DNA for the CDR3: TGTGCCAGCAGCTTAATGACCGGGAGGGACTACGAGCAGTACTTC. This encodes CASSLMTGRDYEQYF. Based on the CDR3 plus reference TRBV7-9 and TRBJ2-7, the full variable domain is DTGVSQNPRHKITKRGQNVTFRCDPISEHNRLYWYRQTLGQGPEFLTYFQNEAQLEKSRLLSDRFSAERPKGSFSTLEIQRTEQGDSAMYLCASSLMTGRDYEQYFGPGTRLTVT.

The V and J genes are TRBV15 and TRBJ2-7; 11 bases line up with TRBD2. Germline assignment: CDR1 LNHNV and CDR2 YYDKDF (reference sequence). The trim removed 5 bases at V and 6 bases at J, leaving 9 bases unmatched. This CDR3 comprises 15 residues. The CDR3 DNA sequence: TGTGCCACCAGCGAATCTAGCGGGAGGCAGGGCGAGCAGTACTTC. It codes for CATSESSGRQGEQYF.

The rearrangement links TRBV10-3 to TRBJ2-2; 8 bases are a match to TRBD1. V dropped 5 bases and J dropped 3; count of bases not matched to a gene: 11. The germline CDR1 and CDR2 sequences are ENHRY and SYGVKD. The CDR3 has 17 amino acids. CDR3 sequence: CAISNRQGKVDTGELFF. In nucleotides, the CDR3 is TGTGCCATCAGTAACCGACAGGGGAAGGTGGACACCGGGGAGCTGTTTTTT.

This clonotype was detected ten times or more. The J gene is TRBJ2-5, the V gene TRBV30, with no clear D. Per the germline V gene, CDR1 is GTSNPN and CDR2 is SVGIG (reference sequence). The CDR3 length is 11 residues. V dropped 7 bases and J dropped 7 bases, with 13 bases sitting between them. The CDR3 reads CALFSLGTQYF. CDR3 sequence (DNA): TGTGCCTTATTCTCCCTGGGGACCCAGTACTTC.

The V gene is TRBV5-1, the J gene TRBJ1-1; 9 bases align to TRBD1. The CDR3 spans 14 residues. CDR1 and CDR2 from the germline V gene are SGHRS and YFSETQ. With 7 bases clipped from V and 4 bases from J, the junction kept 8 bases outside the gene matches. CDR3 amino acids: CASFLGTGPTEAFF. CDR3 in DNA: TGCGCCAGCTTCTTAGGGACAGGGCCCACTGAAGCTTTCTTT.